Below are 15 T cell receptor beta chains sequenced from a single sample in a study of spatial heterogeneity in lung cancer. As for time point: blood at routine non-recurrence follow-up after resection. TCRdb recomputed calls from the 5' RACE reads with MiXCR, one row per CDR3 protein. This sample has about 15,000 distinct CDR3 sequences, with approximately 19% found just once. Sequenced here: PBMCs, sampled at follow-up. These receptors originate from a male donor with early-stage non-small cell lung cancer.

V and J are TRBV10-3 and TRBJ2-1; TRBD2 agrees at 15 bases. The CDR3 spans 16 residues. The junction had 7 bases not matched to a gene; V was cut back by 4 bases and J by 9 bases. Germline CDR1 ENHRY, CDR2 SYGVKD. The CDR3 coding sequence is TGTGCCATCAGTGGTGTCCCGGGACTAGCGGGAGGTGAGCAGTTCTTC. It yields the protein CAISGVPGLAGGEQFF.

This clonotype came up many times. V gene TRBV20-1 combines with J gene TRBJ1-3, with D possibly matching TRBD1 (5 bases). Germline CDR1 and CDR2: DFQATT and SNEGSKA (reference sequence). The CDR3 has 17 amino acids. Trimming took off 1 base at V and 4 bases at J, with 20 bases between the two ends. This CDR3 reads CSARVIHRQSPGNTIYF. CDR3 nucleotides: TGCAGTGCTAGAGTTATTCACCGACAGTCACCGGGAAACACCATATATTTT.

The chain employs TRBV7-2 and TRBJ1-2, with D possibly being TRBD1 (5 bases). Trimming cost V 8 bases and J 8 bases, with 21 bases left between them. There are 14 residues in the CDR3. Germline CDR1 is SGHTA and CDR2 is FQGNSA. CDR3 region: CASGLGRDQGGYTF. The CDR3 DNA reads TGTGCCAGCGGCCTGGGACGGGACCAAGGGGGCTACACCTTC.

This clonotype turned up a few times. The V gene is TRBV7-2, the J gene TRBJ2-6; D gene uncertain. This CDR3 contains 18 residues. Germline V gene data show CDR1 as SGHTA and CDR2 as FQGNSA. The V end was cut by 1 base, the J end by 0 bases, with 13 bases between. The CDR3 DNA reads TGTGCCAGCAGCTTAGGTTCAGGCTACCTCTCTGGGGCCAACGTCCTGACTTTC. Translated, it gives CASSLGSGYLSGANVLTF.

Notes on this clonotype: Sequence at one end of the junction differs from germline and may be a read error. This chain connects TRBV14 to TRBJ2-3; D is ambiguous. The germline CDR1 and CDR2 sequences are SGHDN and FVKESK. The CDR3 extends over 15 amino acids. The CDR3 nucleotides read TGTCCCAGCAGCCAAGATTGGCCTGGCACAGATACGCAGTATTTT. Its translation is CPSSQDWPGTDTQYF.

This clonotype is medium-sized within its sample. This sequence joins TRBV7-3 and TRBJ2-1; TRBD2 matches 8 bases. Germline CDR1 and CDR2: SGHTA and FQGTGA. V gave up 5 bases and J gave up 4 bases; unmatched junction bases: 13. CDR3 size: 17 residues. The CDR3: CASSLNPGGGIYNEQFF. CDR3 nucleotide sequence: TGTGCCAGCAGCCTTAATCCTGGCGGGGGGATATACAATGAGCAGTTCTTC.

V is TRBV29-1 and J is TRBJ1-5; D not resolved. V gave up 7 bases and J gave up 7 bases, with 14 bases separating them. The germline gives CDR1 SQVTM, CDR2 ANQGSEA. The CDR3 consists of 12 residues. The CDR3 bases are TGCAGCGCAGCCTTAGCGGGCCAGCCCCAGCATTTT. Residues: CSAALAGQPQHF.

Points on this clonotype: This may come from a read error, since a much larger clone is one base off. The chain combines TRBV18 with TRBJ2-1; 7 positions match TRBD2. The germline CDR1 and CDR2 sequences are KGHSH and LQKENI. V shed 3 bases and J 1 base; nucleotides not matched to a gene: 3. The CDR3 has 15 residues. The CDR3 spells CASSPRGGSYNEQFF. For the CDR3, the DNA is TGTGCCAGCTCACCGCGCGGGGGATCCTACAATGAGCAGTTCTTC.

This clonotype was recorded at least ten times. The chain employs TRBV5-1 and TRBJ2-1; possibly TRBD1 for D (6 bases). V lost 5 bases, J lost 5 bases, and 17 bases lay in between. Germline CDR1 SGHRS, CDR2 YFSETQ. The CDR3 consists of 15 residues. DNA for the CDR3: TGCGCCAGCAGAACACCAGGGGTCAGGAACAATGAGCAGTTCTTC. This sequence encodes CASRTPGVRNNEQFF.

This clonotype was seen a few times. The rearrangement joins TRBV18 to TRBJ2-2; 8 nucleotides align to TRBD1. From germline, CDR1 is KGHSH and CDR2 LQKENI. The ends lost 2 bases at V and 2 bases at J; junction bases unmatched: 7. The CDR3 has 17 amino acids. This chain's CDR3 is CASSPEDRGPNTGELFF. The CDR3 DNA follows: TGTGCCAGCTCACCAGAAGACAGGGGCCCCAACACCGGGGAGCTGTTTTTT.

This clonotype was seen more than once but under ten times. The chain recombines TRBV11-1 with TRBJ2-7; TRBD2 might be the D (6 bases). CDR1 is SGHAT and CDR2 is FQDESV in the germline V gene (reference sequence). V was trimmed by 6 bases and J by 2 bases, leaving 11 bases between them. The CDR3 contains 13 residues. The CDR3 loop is CASREGGTYEQYF. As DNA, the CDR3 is TGTGCCAGCAGGGAGGGCGGGACCTACGAGCAGTACTTC.

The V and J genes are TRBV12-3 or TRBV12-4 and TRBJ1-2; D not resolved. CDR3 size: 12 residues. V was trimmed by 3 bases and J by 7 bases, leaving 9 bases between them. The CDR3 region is CASSFVGTGYTF. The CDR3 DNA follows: TGTGCCAGCAGTTTTGTCGGCACTGGCTACACCTTC.

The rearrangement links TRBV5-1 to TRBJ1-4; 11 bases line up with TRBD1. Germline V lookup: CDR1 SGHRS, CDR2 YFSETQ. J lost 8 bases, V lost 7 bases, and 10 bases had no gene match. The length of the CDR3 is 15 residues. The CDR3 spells CASQGQGASEEKLFF. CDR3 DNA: TGCGCCAGCCAAGGACAGGGGGCCTCGGAGGAAAAACTGTTTTTT.

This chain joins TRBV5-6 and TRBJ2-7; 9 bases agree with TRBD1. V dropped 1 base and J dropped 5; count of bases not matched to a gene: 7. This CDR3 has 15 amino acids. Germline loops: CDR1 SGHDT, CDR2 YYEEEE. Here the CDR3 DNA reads TGTGCCAGCAGCTTGCATCGGGACAGGGTCCACGAGCAGTACTTC. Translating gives CASSLHRDRVHEQYF.

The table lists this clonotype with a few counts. The chain's CDR3 is CASSMRRDGNEKLFF. The CDR3 bases are TGTGCCAGCTCTATGCGCCGGGACGGAAATGAAAAACTGTTTTTT. This chain links TRBV19 with TRBJ1-4; D may be TRBD1 (5 bases). CDR1 LNHDA and CDR2 SQIVND come from the germline V gene (reference sequence). Trimming pared 9 bases from V and 5 bases from J, leaving 19 bases between. The length of the CDR3 is 15 residues.